These T cell receptor beta chains were read from a single sample in a study of neurological immune-mediated disorders. TCRdb reprocessed the 5' RACE reads with MiXCR, giving one entry per CDR3 protein. The profile shows fewer than 25,000 distinct CDR3 sequences, 10% to 15% of them singletons. The specimen was PBMCs. These receptors all stem from a woman aged 60 to 75 with HTLV-1-associated myelopathy (HAM/TSP). Both conserved end residues are part of each CDR3. The D gene is left open where the match is weak. The listing skips clone size in some rows; elsewhere it reads once, few, many or a size class.

abundance: .
v_gene: TRBV5-1
d_gene: TRBD2
j_gene: TRBJ2-1
CDR3nt: TGCGCCAGCAGCTTGGTAGCGGGGGGGCCATACAATGAGCAGTTCTTC
CDR3aa: CASSLVAGGPYNEQFF

abundance: many
v_gene: TRBV19
d_gene: .
j_gene: TRBJ2-2
CDR3nt: TGTGCCAGTAGTATCAACACCGGGGAGCTGTTTTTT
CDR3aa: CASSINTGELFF

abundance: .
v_gene: TRBV6-5
d_gene: TRBD2
j_gene: TRBJ2-1
CDR3nt: TGTGCCAGCAGACCGGGACTAGCGGGGGGCAATGAGCAGTTCTTC
CDR3aa: CASRPGLAGGNEQFF

abundance: many
v_gene: TRBV7-2
d_gene: TRBD1
j_gene: TRBJ1-2
CDR3nt: TGTGCCAGCAGCTTACGCACAGGGGGCGCCTATGGCTACACCTTC
CDR3aa: CASSLRTGGAYGYTF

abundance: many
v_gene: TRBV11-3
d_gene: .
j_gene: TRBJ1-1
CDR3nt: TGTGCCAGCAGTTGGGGGGCAGGGCTGGGGGTTAGCACTGAAGCTTTCTTT
CDR3aa: CASSWGAGLGVSTEAFF

abundance: many
v_gene: TRBV27
d_gene: .
j_gene: TRBJ2-3
CDR3nt: TGTGCCAGTACTCGGGTTGGCACAGATACGCAGTATTTT
CDR3aa: CASTRVGTDTQYF

abundance: many
v_gene: TRBV6-6
d_gene: .
j_gene: TRBJ1-1
CDR3nt: TGTGCCAGCAGTCCGACAGCTATGAACACTGAAGCTTTCTTT
CDR3aa: CASSPTAMNTEAFF

abundance: many
v_gene: TRBV11-3
d_gene: TRBD2
j_gene: TRBJ2-3
CDR3nt: TGTGCCAGCAGCGCGTGGGGGCGGGGGGTTACAGATACGCAGTATTTT
CDR3aa: CASSAWGRGVTDTQYF

abundance: .
v_gene: TRBV7-2
d_gene: .
j_gene: TRBJ1-3
CDR3nt: TGTGCCAACAGATTAGCCACAGCCCTCTCTGGAAACACCATATATTTT
CDR3aa: CANRLATALSGNTIYF

abundance: many
v_gene: TRBV5-1
d_gene: .
j_gene: TRBJ2-6
CDR3nt: TGCGCCAGCAGCTCGGGACCTCCAAGCTCTGGGGCCAACGTCCTGACTTTC
CDR3aa: CASSSGPPSSGANVLTF

abundance: many
v_gene: TRBV4-1
d_gene: .
j_gene: TRBJ2-1
CDR3nt: TGCGCCAGCAGCAGAGATAGCTACTACAATGAGCAGTTCTTC
CDR3aa: CASSRDSYYNEQFF

abundance: many
v_gene: TRBV6-1
d_gene: .
j_gene: TRBJ1-1
CDR3nt: TGTGCCAGCACAAGGGGAGTGAACACTGAAGCTTTCTTT
CDR3aa: CASTRGVNTEAFF

abundance: many
v_gene: TRBV5-5
d_gene: .
j_gene: TRBJ2-3
CDR3nt: TGTGCCAGCAGCCCGCTAGGAGGGGTAGGTACGCAGTATTTT
CDR3aa: CASSPLGGVGTQYF

abundance: many
v_gene: TRBV7-2
d_gene: .
j_gene: TRBJ1-2
CDR3nt: TGTGCCAGCAGCCCAGAGTCCTCGGGGCCCTACACCTTC
CDR3aa: CASSPESSGPYTF

abundance: many
v_gene: TRBV20-1
d_gene: .
j_gene: TRBJ1-6
CDR3nt: TGCAGTGCTTACCGGGAGCCTGGATCACCCCTCCACTTT
CDR3aa: CSAYREPGSPLHF